The 20 T cell receptor beta chains given below trace back to one sample, sequenced in a study of post-analysis software for immune sequencing data. Prepared libraries of TCR beta cDNA carried unique molecular identifiers. TCRdb analysed the PCR reads with MiXCR anew, one entry per CDR3 protein. This table holds some 690,000 distinct CDR3 sequences, 30% found once. These receptors' targets are unknown. Notes on the study in general: In patients, TRBV5-6, TRBV5-1 and TRBV20-1 belonged to about five TRBV segments found more frequently than in controls.

Sequenced material: blood. The receptors originated from a girl aged 10 to 17 with multiple sclerosis.

The rearrangement uses TRBV11-2 and TRBJ2-3; maybe TRBD1 (6 bases). CDR1 and CDR2 (germline): SGHAT, FQNNGV. The CDR3 covers 17 residues. The ends were cut back, 1 base at V and 5 bases at J, with 19 bases in the middle. CDR3 nucleotide sequence: TGTGCCAGCAGCTTAGGTGGGACACAGGCACCGGGAGATACGCAGTATTTT. Translated, it gives CASSLGGTQAPGDTQYF.

The V call is TRBV7-2, the J call TRBJ2-7; no firm D call. Per the germline V gene, CDR1 is SGHTA and CDR2 is FQGNSA. Trimming pared 3 bases from V and 2 bases from J, leaving 14 bases between. CDR3 length equals 15 residues. The DNA for the CDR3 is TGTGCCAGCAGCTTCTCTTTCGGGCTAACCTACGAGCAGTACTTC. It translates to CASSFSFGLTYEQYF.

The chain has TRBV6-6 and TRBJ2-1, with TRBD1 identical over 8 bases. Germline V gene sequence: CDR1 MNHNY, CDR2 SVGAGI (reference sequence). The CDR3 is 13 amino acids. V trimming: 11 bases; J trimming: 5 bases; junction bases outside the gene matches: 8. For the CDR3, the DNA is TGTGCCGTTCCCGGGACAGGAAACAATGAGCAGTTCTTC. This codes for CAVPGTGNNEQFF.

This clonotype has just a few counts. The chain combines TRBV10-3 with TRBJ1-1; D might be TRBD1 (5 bases). There are 14 residues in the CDR3. The germline V gene encodes CDR1 ENHRY and CDR2 SYGVKD. Trimming shortened V by 6 bases and J by 4 bases, and 15 bases separated the two germline ends. The CDR3, as DNA: TGTGCCATCAGGATGGGACCGCAAGGCACTGAAGCTTTCTTT. Translated: CAIRMGPQGTEAFF.

This chain uses TRBV11-2 with TRBJ1-5, with D uncertain. This CDR3 is 14 amino acids long. V lost 3 bases and J lost 5, with 11 bases in between. Germline CDR1 SGHAT, CDR2 FQNNGV. The CDR3 region is CASSLAGIYQPQHF. The CDR3 DNA reads TGTGCCAGCAGCTTGGCGGGGATTTATCAGCCCCAGCATTTT.

This sequence joins TRBV5-6 and TRBJ2-7; TRBD2 is a possible D gene (7 bases). The germline CDR1 and CDR2 sequences are SGHDT and YYEEEE. The CDR3 has 15 residues. Between the trimmed V and J ends, which lost 5 bases and 1 base, there was a span of 16 bases. This CDR3 is CASSFGRGGSYEQYF. Here the CDR3 DNA reads TGTGCCAGCAGTTTTGGAAGGGGGGGATCCTACGAGCAGTACTTC.

This clonotype was seen more than once but under ten times. The J gene is TRBJ1-2, the V gene TRBV4-1; 8 bases align to TRBD1. Losses at the gene ends were 1 base for V and 8 bases for J; bases not matched to a gene: 6. The CDR3 is 14 residues long. Germline V gene lookup returns CDR1 MGHRA and CDR2 YSYEKL. CDR3 amino acids: CASSQGRGLIGYTF. The CDR3 DNA sequence: TGCGCCAGCAGCCAAGGCAGGGGGCTGATCGGCTACACCTTC.

Many counts were recorded for this clonotype. This chain links TRBV20-1 with TRBJ2-3; 8 positions match TRBD1. Germline V lookup: CDR1 DFQATT, CDR2 SNEGSKA (reference sequence). CDR3 length: 16 residues. The junction had 15 bases not matched to a gene; V was cut back by 5 bases and J by 5 bases. As DNA, the CDR3 is TGCAGTGCTGCCACCGCCGACAGGGGATGGGTAGATACGCAGTATTTT. Protein product: CSAATADRGWVDTQYF.

The chain couples TRBV20-1 to TRBJ1-2; D remains ambiguous. The germline V gene encodes CDR1 DFQATT and CDR2 SNEGSKA (reference sequence). The length of the CDR3 is 11 residues. Trimming took 7 bases from V and 7 from J, leaving 13 bases between them. The CDR3 DNA reads as TGCAGTGGCTCGAGTAGGAGTGGCTACACCTTC. Translating it yields CSGSSRSGYTF.

The CDR3, as DNA: TGCAGTGCTAGCACAGACATAGCCTACGAGCAGTACTTC. Its translation: CSASTDIAYEQYF. This chain links TRBV20-1 with TRBJ2-4; no reliable D call. The J call is doubtful: the DNA matches TRBJ2-7 better. Per germline, CDR1 DFQATT and CDR2 SNEGSKA (reference sequence). The length of the CDR3 is 13 residues.

The chain carries TRBV7-9 and TRBJ2-1; 7 bases fit TRBD2. CDR1 SEHNR and CDR2 FQNEAQ come from the germline V gene (reference sequence). Trimming at V came to 5 bases and at J to 3 bases, leaving 10 bases not matched to a gene. The CDR3 covers 16 residues. CDR3 sequence: CASSPAGGGLYNEQFF. In DNA form, the CDR3 reads TGTGCCAGCAGCCCCGCCGGCGGGGGACTCTACAATGAGCAGTTCTTC.

The chain is built from TRBV3-1 and TRBJ2-7, with TRBD2 identical over 7 bases. The V gene end was trimmed by 4 bases and the J gene end by 3 bases; junction bases not matched to a gene: 12. The CDR3 sequence is 16 residues long. Per germline, CDR1 LGHDT and CDR2 YNNKEL (reference sequence). The CDR3 sequence: CASSPGLGGNIYEQYF. The DNA for the CDR3 is TGTGCCAGCAGCCCAGGACTAGGAGGTAACATCTACGAGCAGTACTTC.

The chain recombines TRBV7-2 with TRBJ2-7, with 8 bases that match TRBD1. V lost 5 bases and J lost 3; bases outside the gene matches: 9. The CDR3 has 15 residues. Germline CDR1 reads SGHTA; CDR2 reads FQGNSA. The CDR3 sequence: CASSARTGSGYEQYF. In nucleotides, the CDR3 is TGTGCCAGCAGCGCGAGGACAGGGTCCGGCTACGAGCAGTACTTC.

The chain's CDR3 is CASSQAVSALLITDTQYF. The CDR3 DNA sequence: TGTGCCAGCAGCCAAGCCGTGTCCGCGCTTCTTATCACAGATACGCAGTATTTT. The chain carries TRBV7-2 and TRBJ2-3; unclear D gene. V was pared by 5 bases and J by 2 bases, with 23 bases between. CDR1 is SGHTA and CDR2 is FQGNSA in the germline V gene. This CDR3 is built from 18 residues.

The table lists this clonotype with a few counts. V and J are TRBV29-1 and TRBJ1-1; D is unclear. Germline V lookup: CDR1 SQVTM, CDR2 ANQGSEA. There are 12 residues in the CDR3. V shed 6 bases and J shed 8 bases, with 16 bases lying between them. In DNA form, the CDR3 reads TGCAGCGTCACTTTCCAAAGTTCCGAAGCTTTCTTT. Its protein is CSVTFQSSEAFF.

A word on this clonotype: The junction does not match germline at one end; this may be a read error. This chain connects TRBV7-8 to TRBJ2-3; possible D gene TRBD1, 5 bases. The CDR3 consists of 15 residues. Germline-derived CDR1 and CDR2 are SGHVS and FQNEAQ. CDR3: CASSSPEGNTGTQYF. In DNA form, the CDR3 reads TGTGCCAGCAGCTCACCTGAAGGGAACACAGGTACGCAGTATTTT.

The J gene is TRBJ2-2, the V gene TRBV5-1, with D possibly being TRBD1 or TRBD2 (7 bases each). Looked up from germline, CDR1 is SGHRS and CDR2 is YFSETQ. CDR3 length: 16 amino acids. The V end was cut by 6 bases, the J end by 0 bases, with 15 bases between. This chain's CDR3 is CASTAGQLANTGELFF. The CDR3 nucleotides read TGCGCCAGCACAGCGGGACAGCTTGCGAACACCGGGGAGCTGTTTTTT.

This chain connects TRBV12-3 or TRBV12-4 to TRBJ2-3, with D hard to call. The CDR3 covers 13 residues. The V gene lost 2 bases and the J gene lost 4 bases, with 7 bases spanning the gap. The CDR3 DNA sequence: TGTGCCAGCAGTTTAATCCGGCCAGATACGCAGTATTTT. Encoded protein: CASSLIRPDTQYF.

The chain employs TRBV27 and TRBJ1-6, with 8 bases identical to TRBD1. CDR1 is MNHEY and CDR2 is SMNVEV in the germline V gene (reference sequence). CDR3 length equals 16 residues. J gave up 5 bases and V 4 bases, and 7 bases lay outside the gene matches. CDR3 loop: CASSSYLRGHNSPLHF. As DNA, the CDR3 is TGTGCCAGCAGTTCCTATCTCAGGGGGCATAATTCACCCCTCCACTTT.

This clonotype was seen just once. A much larger clone sits a single nucleotide away, making a read error possible. V usage is TRBV20-1 and J usage is TRBJ2-1; D not resolved. Germline V gives CDR1 DFQATT, CDR2 SNEGSKA (reference sequence). The CDR3 runs to 12 residues. The CDR3 nucleotides are TGCAGGGCAGGACCGGATTACAATGAGCAGTTCTTC. It codes for CRAGPDYNEQFF.